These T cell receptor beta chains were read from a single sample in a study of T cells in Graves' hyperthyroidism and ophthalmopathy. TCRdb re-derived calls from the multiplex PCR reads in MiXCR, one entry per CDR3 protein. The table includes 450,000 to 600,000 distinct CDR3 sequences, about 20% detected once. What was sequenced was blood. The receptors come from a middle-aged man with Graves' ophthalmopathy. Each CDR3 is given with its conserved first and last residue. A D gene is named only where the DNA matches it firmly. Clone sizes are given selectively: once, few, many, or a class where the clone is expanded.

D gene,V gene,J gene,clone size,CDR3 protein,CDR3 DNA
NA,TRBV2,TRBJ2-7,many,CASSEAKAGEVPEQYF,TGTGCCAGCAGTGAAGCGAAGGCAGGGGAGGTCCCCGAGCAGTACTTC
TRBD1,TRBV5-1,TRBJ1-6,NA,CASSGDSSSYNSPLHF,TGCGCCAGCAGCGGGGACAGCAGCTCCTATAATTCACCCCTCCACTTT
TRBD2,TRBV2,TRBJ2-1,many,CARREGIAGLAVQFF,TGTGCCCGCAGAGAGGGGATCGCGGGACTAGCCGTCCAGTTCTTC
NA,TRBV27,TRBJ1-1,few,CASGIGGAFF,TGTGCCAGCGGGATTGGGGGAGCTTTCTTT
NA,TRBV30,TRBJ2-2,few,CAWNRRANTGELFF,TGTGCCTGGAACAGGAGAGCGAACACCGGGGAGCTGTTTTTT
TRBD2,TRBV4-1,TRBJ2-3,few,CASSQEYSGDTQYF,TGCGCCAGCAGCCAAGAATATAGCGGGGATACGCAGTATTTT
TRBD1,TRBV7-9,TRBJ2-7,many,CASRDRVKTYEQYF,TGTGCCAGCAGGGACAGGGTTAAGACCTACGAGCAGTACTTC
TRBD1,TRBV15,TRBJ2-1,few,CATSIGTGASNEQFF,TGTGCCACCAGCATCGGGACAGGGGCCTCCAATGAGCAGTTCTTC
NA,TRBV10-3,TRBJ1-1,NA,CAISRDGFGAFF,TGTGCCATCAGTCGGGACGGGTTTGGAGCTTTCTTT
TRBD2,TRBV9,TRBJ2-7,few,CASSVDGGRGEQYF,TGTGCCAGCAGCGTAGACGGCGGGAGAGGCGAGCAGTACTTC
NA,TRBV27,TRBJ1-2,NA,CASSSPGEGYGYTF,TGTGCCAGCAGTTCCCCAGGGGAAGGTTATGGCTACACCTTC
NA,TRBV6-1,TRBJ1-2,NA,CASSPRGVRGHTF,TGTGCCAGCAGCCCGAGGGGGGTGCGTGGCCACACCTTC
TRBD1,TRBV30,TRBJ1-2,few,CAWSTWGDRATINYGYTF,TGTGCCTGGAGTACATGGGGGGACAGGGCTACTATTAACTATGGCTACACCTTC
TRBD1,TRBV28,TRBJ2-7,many,CASSSAGTDSYEQYF,TGTGCCAGCAGTTCCGCCGGGACAGATTCCTACGAGCAGTACTTC
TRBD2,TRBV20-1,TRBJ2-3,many,CSVPTGASGGTDTQYF,TGCAGTGTCCCAACAGGGGCTAGCGGGGGCACAGATACGCAGTATTTT
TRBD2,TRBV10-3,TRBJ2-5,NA,CAISPSGGQETQYF,TGTGCCATCAGCCCTAGCGGGGGGCAAGAGACCCAGTACTTC
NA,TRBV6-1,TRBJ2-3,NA,CASSITGGTSTDTQYF,TGTGCCAGCAGTATAACCGGGGGAACTAGCACAGATACGCAGTATTTT
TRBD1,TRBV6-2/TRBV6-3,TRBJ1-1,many,CASRRRGNRGANTEAFF,TGTGCCAGCAGACGCCGAGGGAACAGGGGGGCAAACACTGAAGCTTTCTTT
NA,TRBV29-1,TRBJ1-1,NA,CSVGAMNTEAFF,TGCAGCGTTGGCGCTATGAACACTGAAGCTTTCTTT
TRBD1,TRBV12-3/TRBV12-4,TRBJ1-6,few,CASSSTGCSYNSPLHF,TGTGCCAGCAGTTCGACAGGGTGCTCCTATAATTCACCCCTCCACTTT
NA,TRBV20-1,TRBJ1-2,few,CSAKQTRGALGYTF,TGCAGTGCCAAACAAACCCGGGGGGCGCTGGGCTACACCTTC
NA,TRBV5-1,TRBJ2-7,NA,CASSLGPGSHEQYF,TGCGCCAGCAGCTTGGGTCCGGGATCCCACGAGCAGTACTTC
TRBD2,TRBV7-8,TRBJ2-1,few,CASSLSSGGGNEQFF,TGTGCCAGCAGCTTGTCTAGCGGGGGTGGGAATGAGCAGTTCTTC
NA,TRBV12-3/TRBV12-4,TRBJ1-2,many,CASSLHRESYGYTF,TGTGCCAGCAGTCTTCACAGGGAGTCCTATGGCTACACCTTC
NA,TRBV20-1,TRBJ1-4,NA,CSARDLSRATNEKLFF,TGCAGTGCTAGAGACCTTTCACGTGCAACTAATGAAAAACTGTTTTTT
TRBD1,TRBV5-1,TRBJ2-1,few,CASSLGYRGLNEQFF,TGCGCCAGCAGCTTGGGGTACAGGGGGTTGAATGAGCAGTTCTTC
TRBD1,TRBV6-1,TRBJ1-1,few,CASSGVQGTNTEAFF,TGTGCCAGCAGTGGTGTACAGGGGACCAACACTGAAGCTTTCTTT
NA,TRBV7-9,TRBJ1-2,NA,CASIRVEYGYTF,TGTGCCAGCATACGGGTTGAATATGGCTACACCTTC
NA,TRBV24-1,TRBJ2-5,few,CATWGGQETQYF,TGTGCCACCTGGGGCGGGCAAGAGACCCAGTACTTC
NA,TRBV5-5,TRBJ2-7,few,CASSFDVTGSTYEQYF,TGTGCCAGCAGCTTTGATGTGACGGGGTCAACCTACGAGCAGTACTTC
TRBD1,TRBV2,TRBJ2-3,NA,CASSEYRDRGFGGDTQYF,TGTGCCAGCAGTGAATATCGGGACAGGGGTTTTGGAGGGGATACGCAGTATTTT
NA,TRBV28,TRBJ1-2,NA,CASSLWDYGYTF,TGTGCCAGCAGTTTATGGGACTATGGCTACACCTTC
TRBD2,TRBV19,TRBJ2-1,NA,CASSPRGVAGARNSYNEQFF,TGTGCCAGTAGTCCCCGGGGGGTAGCGGGGGCCAGGAACTCCTACAATGAGCAGTTCTTC
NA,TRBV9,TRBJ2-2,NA,CASSVQSRLVEELFF,TGTGCCAGCAGCGTACAAAGCAGACTAGTTGAGGAGCTGTTTTTT
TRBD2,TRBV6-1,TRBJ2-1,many,CASSSHRGSGSYNEQFF,TGTGCCAGCAGTTCACATCGCGGGAGCGGCTCCTACAATGAGCAGTTCTTC
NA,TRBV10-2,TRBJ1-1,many,CASSDSVGWTEAFF,TGCGCCAGCAGCGACAGCGTCGGTTGGACTGAAGCTTTCTTT
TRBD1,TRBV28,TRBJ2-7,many,CASSPLGGQGIEQYF,TGTGCCAGCAGCCCCTTAGGGGGACAGGGAATCGAGCAGTACTTC